Below, one T cell receptor (beta chain) is given with its context. Its antigen is unknown. Per-nucleotide qualities are absent, and no much larger clonotype sits a single base away. The data stem from a study of blood T cell repertoires in COVID-19 (dated by TCRdb to the early 2020s). About the investigation overall: Samples from collaborators originated in the United States, Italy and Spain and spanned both the acute and convalescent phases of COVID-19. The sample metadata nearly always contained a de-identified subject ID, COVID-19 status, age in years and sex. Where available, HLA class I and class II types were obtained from metadata supplied by the sample provider rather than from assay-based typing. The material from the prospective study consisted of cDNA or gDNA derived from T cells, B-cell-depleted T cells, or PBMCs. The samples were drawn from two sources: the first 160 participants of the ongoing ImmuneRACE study, and 1,254 subjects contributed by 6 global collaborators. The dataset comprised deeply sampled blood TCRbeta repertoires from subjects exposed to, actively infected with, or recovered from COVID-19. The repertoires were made available in a free public database intended to serve as a resource for research on the immune response to SARS-CoV-2.

Taken from cysteine to phenylalanine, the CDR3 has 13 residues. Here the CDR3 DNA is all that survives: 39 bases in frame from base 1. CDR1 is given as ENHRY and CDR2 as SYGVKD, both from the germline V gene. V lost 6 bases and J lost 8 bases, and the count of bases not matched to a germline gene is 3. The collaborating institutions used their own protocols to collect whole blood in K2EDTA tubes. For TCRbeta analysis, collaborators shipped samples as frozen whole blood, isolated PBMCs, or DNA extracted from either of those sample types. TCRbeta CDR3 regions were amplified from genomic DNA using the immunoSEQ Assay, a bias-controlled multiplex PCR. Under the source paper's analysis protocol: Within the assay, amplification of reference gene primers was used to estimate how many nucleated cells each sample contained. To quantify the absolute abundance of each unique TCRbeta CDR3 rearrangement, sequence reads were collapsed and filtered. For each sample, productive Simpson clonality was calculated as the square root of Simpson's diversity index across productive rearrangements. TCRdb retrieved this table from immuneACCESS and kept in-frame rearrangements only. Not all clones are present; in checked studies, unresolved V genes account for under half, and no reason is known for the remainder. V, J and clone size were drawn from that table, and D and trimming were deduced from the DNA. This sample is represented by about 240,000 clones; roughly 83% of them were singletons. The ten largest clones represent roughly an eighth of the sample.

Broad study findings and their caveats: Clinical and demographic metadata were provided uncurated, with the amount varying by source and participant.

The chain is assembled from TRBV10-3 and TRBJ1-4; 10 bases in between match TRBD1. The clonotype originates from a man aged 80 or over with acute or convalescent COVID-19. The sample taken for sequencing was peripheral blood. The nucleotides are TGTGCCATCAGGGGACAGGGGCGAGAAAAACTGTTTTTT. The translation is CAIRGQGREKLFF.